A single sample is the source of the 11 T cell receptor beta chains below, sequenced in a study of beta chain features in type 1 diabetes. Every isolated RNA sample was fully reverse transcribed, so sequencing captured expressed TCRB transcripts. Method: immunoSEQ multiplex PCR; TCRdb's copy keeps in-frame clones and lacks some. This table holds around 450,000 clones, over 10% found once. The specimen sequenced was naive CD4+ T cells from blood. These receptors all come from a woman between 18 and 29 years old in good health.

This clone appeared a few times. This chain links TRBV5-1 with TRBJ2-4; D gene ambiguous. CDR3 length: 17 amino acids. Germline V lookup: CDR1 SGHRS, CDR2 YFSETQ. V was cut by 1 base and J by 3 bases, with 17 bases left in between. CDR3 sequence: CASSLSFRVDLKNIQYF. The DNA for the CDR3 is TGCGCCAGCAGCTTGTCCTTCCGGGTGGATCTCAAAAACATTCAGTACTTC.

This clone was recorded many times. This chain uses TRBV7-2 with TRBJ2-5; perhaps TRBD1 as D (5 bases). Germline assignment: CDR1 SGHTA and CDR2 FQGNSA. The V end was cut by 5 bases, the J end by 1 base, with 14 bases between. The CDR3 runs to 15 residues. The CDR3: CASSRRVGPQETQYF. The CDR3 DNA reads TGTGCCAGCAGCCGACGCGTGGGGCCCCAAGAGACCCAGTACTTC.

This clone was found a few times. CDR3 coding DNA: TGTGCCAGCAGCCCCGGGACTAGCGGGGGCGAACTAAGGAACATTCAGTACTTC. Residues: CASSPGTSGGELRNIQYF. The V call is TRBV7-9, the J call TRBJ2-4; TRBD2 matches 14 bases. V lost 5 bases to trimming and J lost 7 bases; unmatched junction nucleotides: 13. The CDR3 loop spans 18 amino acids. CDR1 SEHNR and CDR2 FQNEAQ come from the germline V gene (reference sequence).

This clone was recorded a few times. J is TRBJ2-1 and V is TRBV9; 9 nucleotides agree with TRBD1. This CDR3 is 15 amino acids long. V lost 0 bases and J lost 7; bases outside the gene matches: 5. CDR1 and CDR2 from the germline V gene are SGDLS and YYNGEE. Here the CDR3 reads CASSVEDRGLNEQFF. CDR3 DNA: TGTGCCAGCAGCGTAGAGGACAGGGGTTTAAATGAGCAGTTCTTC. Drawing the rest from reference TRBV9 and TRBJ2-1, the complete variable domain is DSGVTQTPKHLITATGQRVTLRCSPRSGDLSVYWYQQSLDQGLQFLIQYYNGEERAKGNILERFSAQQFPDLHSELNLSSLELGDSALYFCASSVEDRGLNEQFFGPGTRLTVL.

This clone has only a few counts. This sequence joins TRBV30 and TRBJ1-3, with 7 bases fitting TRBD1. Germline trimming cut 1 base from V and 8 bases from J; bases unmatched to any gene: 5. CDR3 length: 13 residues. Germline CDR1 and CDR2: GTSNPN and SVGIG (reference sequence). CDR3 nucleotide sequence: TGTGCCTGGAGTGGGGACAGTCGAGACACCATATATTTT. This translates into CAWSGDSRDTIYF.

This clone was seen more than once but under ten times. CDR3 in DNA: TGTGCCAGCAGTCCACGAGATACGCAGTATTTT. Translation gives CASSPRDTQYF. The chain joins TRBV28 to TRBJ2-3; D call uncertain. In germline, CDR1 is MDHEN, CDR2 SYDVKM. The V end lost 5 bases, the J end lost 5 bases, and 5 bases lay between the germline ends. The CDR3 is made up of 11 amino acids.

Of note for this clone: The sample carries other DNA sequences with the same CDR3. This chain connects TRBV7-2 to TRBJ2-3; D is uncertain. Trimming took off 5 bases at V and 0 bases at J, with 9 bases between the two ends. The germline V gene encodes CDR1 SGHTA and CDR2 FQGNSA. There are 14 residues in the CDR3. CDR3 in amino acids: CASSPRRSTDTQYF. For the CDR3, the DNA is TGTGCCAGCAGCCCACGGCGAAGCACAGATACGCAGTATTTT.

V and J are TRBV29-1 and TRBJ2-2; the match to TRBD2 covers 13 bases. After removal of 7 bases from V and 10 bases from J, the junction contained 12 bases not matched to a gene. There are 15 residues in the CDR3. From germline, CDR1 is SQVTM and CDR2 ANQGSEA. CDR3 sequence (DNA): TGCAGCGCACTGGGACTAGCGGGGCTCAGAGCGGAGCTGTTTTTT. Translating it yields CSALGLAGLRAELFF.

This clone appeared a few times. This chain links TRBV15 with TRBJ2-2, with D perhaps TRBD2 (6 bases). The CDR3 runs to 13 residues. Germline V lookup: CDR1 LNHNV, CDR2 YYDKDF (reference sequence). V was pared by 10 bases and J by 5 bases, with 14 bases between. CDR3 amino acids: CAIRRVGTGELFF. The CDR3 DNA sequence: TGTGCCATCCGGAGGGTCGGGACCGGGGAGCTGTTTTTT. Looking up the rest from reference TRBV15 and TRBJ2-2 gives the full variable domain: DAMVIQNPRYQVTQFGKPVTLSCSQTLNHNVMYWYQQKSSQAPKLLFHYYDKDFNNEADTPDNFQSRRPNTSFCFLDIRSPGLGDTAMYLCAIRRVGTGELFFGEGSRLTVL.

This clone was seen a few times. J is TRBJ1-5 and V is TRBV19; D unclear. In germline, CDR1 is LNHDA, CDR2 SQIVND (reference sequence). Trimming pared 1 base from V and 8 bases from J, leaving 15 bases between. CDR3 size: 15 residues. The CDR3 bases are TGTGCCAGTAGTATAGCTAAGGGAAATGGAAAGCCCCAGCATTTT. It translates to CASSIAKGNGKPQHF.

CDR3 amino acids: CASIRRTNTEAFF. The CDR3 nucleotides read TGTGCCAGCATAAGGCGGACGAACACTGAAGCTTTCTTT. The chain carries TRBV2 and TRBJ1-1; D gene uncertain. CDR3 size: 13 residues. Trimming took 7 bases from V and 1 from J, leaving 10 bases between them. Germline CDR1 is SNHLY and CDR2 is FYNNEI. Together with reference TRBV2 and TRBJ1-1, the CDR3 gives the full variable domain: EPEVTQTPSHQVTQMGQEVILRCVPISNHLYFYWYRQILGQKVEFLVSFYNNEISEKSEIFDDQFSVERPDGSNFTLKIRSTKLEDSAMYFCASIRRTNTEAFFGQGTRLTVV.